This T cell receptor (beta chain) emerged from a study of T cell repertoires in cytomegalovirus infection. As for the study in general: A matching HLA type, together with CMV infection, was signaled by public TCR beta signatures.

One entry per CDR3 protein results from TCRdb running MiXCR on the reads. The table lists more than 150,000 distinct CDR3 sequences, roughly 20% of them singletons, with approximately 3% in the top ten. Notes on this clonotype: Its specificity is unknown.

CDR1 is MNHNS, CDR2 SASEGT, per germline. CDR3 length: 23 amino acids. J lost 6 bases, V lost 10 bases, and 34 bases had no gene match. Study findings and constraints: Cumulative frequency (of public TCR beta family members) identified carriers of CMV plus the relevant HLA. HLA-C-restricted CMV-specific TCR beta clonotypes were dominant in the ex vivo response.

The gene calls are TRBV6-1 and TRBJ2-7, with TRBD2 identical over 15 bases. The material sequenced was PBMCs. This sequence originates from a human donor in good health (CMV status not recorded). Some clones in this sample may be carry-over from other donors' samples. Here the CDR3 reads CATAATGTVNRGLAGGLSPEQYF. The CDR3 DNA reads TGTGCCACCGCGGCTACCGGGACAGTCAACCGGGGACTAGCGGGAGGCCTTTCCCCCGAGCAGTACTTC.